This section outlines one T cell receptor (beta chain) sequence together with its context. Its antigen is not identified. Germline V lookup: CDR1 SQVTM, CDR2 ANQGSEA. J was trimmed by 0 bases and V by 3 bases; bases with no gene match: 0. There are 13 residues in the CDR3. Both 60 Vbeta primers and 13 Jbeta primers went into the PCR. Data came from immunoSEQ multiplex PCR; TCRdb stores just in-frame clones and leaves some out. The data contain about 160,000 clones, approximately 80% of them seen just once; the ten biggest clones take up approximately 1.5%. This specimen comes from a study of cytomegalovirus exposure and HLA in healthy donors. As for the study in general: A prior study identified approximately 120 million unique TCR beta sequences from roughly 180 million T cells.

Study-level findings and limits: Later work found most CMV-associated TCR beta chains apparently HLA-restricted.

Sequencing input: PBMCs. The receptor was isolated from a male donor in good health and CMV-seronegative. This chain links TRBV29-1 with TRBJ2-3; 7 bases map to TRBD1. The CDR3 is CSVDRGSTDTQYF. The CDR3 region has the DNA TGCAGCGTTGACAGGGGGAGCACAGATACGCAGTATTTT.